These 20 T cell receptor beta chains were all obtained from the same sample, sequenced in a study of blood T cell repertoires in COVID-19. This table comes from immunoSEQ multiplex PCR, and its TCRdb copy is limited to in-frame clones, with some not included. The sample shows hundreds of thousands of clones, roughly 80% of them seen only once. Specimen: peripheral blood. The receptors originated from a woman in her fifties or sixties with active or convalescent COVID-19.

V usage is TRBV28 and J usage is TRBJ1-1, with D unclear. CDR1 and CDR2 from the germline V gene are MDHEN and SYDVKM. The length of the CDR3 is 12 residues. V gave up 10 bases and J gave up 0 bases, with 9 bases separating them. As DNA, the CDR3 is TGTGCCACCGAGGTATTGAACACTGAAGCTTTCTTT. This translates into CATEVLNTEAFF.

Of note for this clone: The junction departs from the called germline gene at one end, perhaps through a read error. The V call is TRBV6-1, the J call TRBJ2-3, with D perhaps TRBD1 (8 bases). The germline V gene has CDR1 MNHNS and CDR2 SASEGT. The CDR3 has 14 amino acids. CDR3 in DNA: TGTGCCAGCAGGGAAGCGGGACAGGCAGATACGCAGTATTTT. Its protein product is CASREAGQADTQYF.

The CDR3: CASSPPGLAGINEQFF. CDR3 sequence (DNA): TGTGCCAGCTCACCCCCTGGACTAGCGGGAATCAATGAGCAGTTCTTC. The rearrangement links TRBV18 to TRBJ2-1; 12 bases map to TRBD2. The junction had 6 bases not matched to a gene; V was cut back by 3 bases and J by 6 bases. CDR1 is KGHSH and CDR2 is LQKENI in the germline V gene. The CDR3 contains 16 residues. Looking up the rest from reference TRBV18 and TRBJ2-1 gives the full variable domain: NAGVMQNPRHLVRRRGQEARLRCSPMKGHSHVYWYRQLPEEGLKFMVYLQKENIIDESGMPKERFSAEFPKEGPSILRIQQVVRGDSAAYFCASSPPGLAGINEQFFGPGTRLTVL.

This clone was found once. The CDR3 coding sequence is TGCAGCGCCGTGAGGGGCGGGGCGGGACTCTCCTACAATGAGCAGTTCTTC. Translation: CSAVRGGAGLSYNEQFF. This chain links TRBV29-1 with TRBJ2-1, with D possibly matching TRBD2 (6 bases). The CDR3 spans 17 residues. Germline V gene lookup returns CDR1 SQVTM and CDR2 ANQGSEA. V lost 7 bases and J lost 0, with 22 bases in between.

The chain recombines TRBV28 with TRBJ1-5; D unclear. Trimming stripped 7 bases from V and 11 bases from J, with 15 bases between. The CDR3 runs 12 residues. Germline values: CDR1 MDHEN, CDR2 SYDVKM. This CDR3 is CASTPDREAQHF. The CDR3 region has the DNA TGTGCCAGCACCCCTGATCGGGAGGCCCAGCATTTT. Together with reference TRBV28 and TRBJ1-5, the CDR3 gives the full variable domain: DVKVTQSSRYLVKRTGEKVFLECVQDMDHENMFWYRQDPGLGLRLIYFSYDVKMKEKGDIPEGYSVSREKKERFSLILESASTNQTSMYLCASTPDREAQHFGDGTRLSIL.

V usage is TRBV10-3 and J usage is TRBJ1-2, with D maybe TRBD1 (5 bases). From germline, CDR1 is ENHRY and CDR2 SYGVKD. This CDR3 spans 14 amino acids. The ends were cut back, 7 bases at V and 3 bases at J, with 15 bases in the middle. In nucleotides, the CDR3 is TGTGCCATCACCAGGGCCGCGGGGGACTATGGCTACACCTTC. Its translation is CAITRAAGDYGYTF.

This chain joins TRBV19 and TRBJ2-1; 7 bases are a match to TRBD2. CDR1 and CDR2 (germline): LNHDA, SQIVND (reference sequence). Germline trimming cut 3 bases from V and 3 bases from J; bases unmatched to any gene: 5. The CDR3 covers 15 residues. The CDR3 is CASSISGSDYNEQFF. CDR3 bases: TGTGCCAGTAGTATTAGCGGGTCGGACTACAATGAGCAGTTCTTC.

The J gene is TRBJ2-5, the V gene TRBV7-6, with D perhaps matching TRBD2 (6 bases). Trimming removed 6 bases at V and 5 bases at J, with 22 bases between. CDR1 and CDR2 (germline): SGHVS, FNYEAQ. This CDR3 has 16 amino acids. DNA of the CDR3: TGTGCCAGCAGGGGAAACACCGCCGGGGGAATCGAGACCCAGTACTTC. It yields the protein CASRGNTAGGIETQYF.

The table lists this clone with a count of one. The V call is TRBV4-1, the J call TRBJ2-1, with 7 bases fitting TRBD2. V was pared by 0 bases and J by 4 bases, with 9 bases of the junction left unmatched. Germline CDR1 MGHRA, CDR2 YSYEKL. This CDR3 spans 17 amino acids. The CDR3 DNA sequence: TGCGCCAGCAGCCAAGATGAGGCTAGCGGACGGTACAATGAGCAGTTCTTC. It specifies CASSQDEASGRYNEQFF.

This chain links TRBV6-5 with TRBJ1-4, with 8 bases matching TRBD1. The CDR3 is 15 residues long. The V and J ends lost 6 bases and 8 bases, in that order; junction bases with no gene match: 11. Per the germline V gene, CDR1 is MNHEY and CDR2 is SVGAGI. This chain's CDR3 is CASRTEGQGVEKLFF. The CDR3 DNA is TGTGCCAGCAGGACGGAAGGACAGGGAGTGGAAAAACTGTTTTTT.

This chain joins TRBV11-1 and TRBJ2-1; D remains unclear. CDR1 is SGHAT, CDR2 FQDESV, per germline (reference sequence). The CDR3 extends over 14 amino acids. Trimming took 5 bases from V and 3 from J, leaving 11 bases between them. CDR3 protein: CASSPDSYYNEQFF. The CDR3 DNA follows: TGTGCCAGCAGCCCAGACTCCTACTACAATGAGCAGTTCTTC.

The CDR3 sequence: CASSQPDREPETQYF. CDR3 in DNA: TGTGCCAGCAGCCAGCCGGACAGGGAGCCAGAGACCCAGTACTTC. The V call is TRBV3-1 (or the pseudogene TRBV3-2), the J call TRBJ2-5, with TRBD1 matching 8 bases. Germline values: CDR1 LGHDT, CDR2 YNNKEL (reference sequence). The CDR3 is 15 amino acids. With V trimmed by 3 bases and J by 4 bases, 7 bases remained unmatched.

The chain recombines TRBV19 with TRBJ2-5; 7 positions agree with TRBD2. V trimming: 6 bases; J trimming: 1 base; junction bases outside the gene matches: 5. CDR1 is LNHDA and CDR2 is SQIVND in the germline V gene (reference sequence). The CDR3 spans 14 residues. The CDR3 protein is CASSQGLPQETQYF. The CDR3 region has the DNA TGTGCCAGTAGCCAGGGACTACCCCAAGAGACCCAGTACTTC.

This clone was counted between two and nine times. This sequence joins TRBV9 and TRBJ1-6; a weak D match, TRBD1 (6 bases). Germline V gene lookup returns CDR1 SGDLS and CDR2 YYNGEE. The CDR3 is made up of 17 amino acids. Trimming shortened V by 3 bases and J by 0 bases, and 13 bases separated the two germline ends. The CDR3 coding sequence is TGTGCCAGCAGCGCGGAGCAGGGGAGCTCCTATAATTCACCCCTCCACTTT. Translated, it gives CASSAEQGSSYNSPLHF.

The V call is TRBV19, the J call TRBJ2-1; no firm D call. The V end was cut by 7 bases, the J end by 0 bases, with 16 bases between. Germline V gene lookup returns CDR1 LNHDA and CDR2 SQIVND (reference sequence). This CDR3 is 16 amino acids long. CDR3 DNA sequence: TGTGCCAGTACGCCCTCTCCGGGTAGCTCCTACAATGAGCAGTTCTTC. Protein sequence: CASTPSPGSSYNEQFF. The entire variable domain, with the rest obtained from reference TRBV19 and TRBJ2-1, is as follows: DGGITQSPKYLFRKEGQNVTLSCEQNLNHDAMYWYRQDPGQGLRLIYYSQIVNDFQKGDIAEGYSVSREKKESFPLTVTSAQKNPTAFYLCASTPSPGSSYNEQFFGPGTRLTVL.

This clone was detected once. The V gene is TRBV11-2, the J gene TRBJ2-6; tentatively, D is TRBD2 (6 bases). The CDR3 is made up of 18 amino acids. From germline, CDR1 is SGHAT and CDR2 FQNNGV. The V end lost 0 bases, the J end lost 0 bases, and 12 bases lay between the germline ends. CDR3 in DNA: TGTGCCAGCAGCTTAGATCGAGCGGGCCTCTCTGGGGCCAACGTCCTGACTTTC. It codes for CASSLDRAGLSGANVLTF.

The rearrangement links TRBV3-1 (or the pseudogene TRBV3-2) to TRBJ1-3; D remains unclear. The CDR3 runs 16 residues. Trimming took 1 base from V and 1 from J, leaving 11 bases between them. The germline CDR1 and CDR2 sequences are LGHDT and YNNKEL (reference sequence). The CDR3 protein is CASSQAAGKSGNTIYF. CDR3 in DNA: TGTGCCAGCAGCCAAGCGGCGGGGAAGTCTGGAAACACCATATATTTT.

Comment on this clone: Its ends do not fully match the called genes, so a read error is possible. The J gene is TRBJ1-1, the V gene TRBV27; D unclear. Germline assignment: CDR1 MNHEY and CDR2 SMNVEV (reference sequence). This CDR3 has 13 amino acids. The CDR3 nucleotides are TGTGCCAGCAATTTACGGGAGAACACTGAAGCTTTCTTT. Protein product: CASNLRENTEAFF.

This rearrangement joins TRBV15 to TRBJ2-2, with TRBD1 as a possible D gene (6 bases). V lost 0 bases to trimming and J lost 0 bases, with 8 bases between them. The germline V gene has CDR1 LNHNV and CDR2 YYDKDF (reference sequence). There are 16 residues in the CDR3. Here the CDR3 DNA reads TGTGCCACCAGCAGAGATTACAGGGCGAACACCGGGGAGCTGTTTTTT. This gives the protein CATSRDYRANTGELFF.

The rearrangement joins TRBV5-6 to TRBJ2-3; D gene ambiguous. The CDR3 is 16 amino acids. V was clipped by 1 base and J by 0 bases, with 12 bases between them. Germline CDR1 reads SGHDT; CDR2 reads YYEEEE. CDR3 nucleotide sequence: TGTGCCAGCAGCTTGCGGGTGGATTCTAGCACAGATACGCAGTATTTT. This codes for CASSLRVDSSTDTQYF.